The 9 T cell receptor beta chains below come from one sample, sequenced in a study of blood T cell repertoires in COVID-19 (dated by TCRdb to the early 2020s). The library was generated by the immunoSEQ multiplex PCR assay. The table was pulled from immuneACCESS by TCRdb, which kept in-frame rearrangements only. Such tables lose some clones; where checked, under half of the loss comes from unresolved V genes, and the rest has no known cause. A total of about 100,000 clones appear in this sample, over 80% of them only once. The ten largest account for 1% to 1.5% of the sample. The material sequenced was peripheral blood. Receptor source: a woman aged 30 to 39 with acute or convalescent COVID-19.

The V and J genes are TRBV7-2 and TRBJ1-1; possible D gene TRBD1, 5 bases. Trimming removed 3 bases at V and 0 bases at J, with 11 bases between. The CDR3 loop spans 15 amino acids. CDR1 and CDR2 from the germline V gene are SGHTA and FQGNSA. CDR3 amino acids: CASSFYDSLNTEAFF. In DNA, the CDR3 is TGTGCCAGCAGCTTCTACGACAGTTTGAACACTGAAGCTTTCTTT. The whole variable domain, remainder taken from reference TRBV7-2 and TRBJ1-1, is GAGVSQSPSNKVTEKGKDVELRCDPISGHTALYWYRQSLGQGLEFLIYFQGNSAPDKSGLPSDRFSAERTGGSVSTLTIQRTQQEDSAVYLCASSFYDSLNTEAFFGQGTRLTVV.

The count of this clone is one. This chain uses TRBV7-2 with TRBJ1-1; TRBD1 aligns across 8 bases. Looked up from germline, CDR1 is SGHTA and CDR2 is FQGNSA. The CDR3 is 16 amino acids. Trimming cost V 4 bases and J 1 base; bases outside gene matches: 8. CDR3 sequence reads: CASSYGSGQGNTEAFF. As DNA, the CDR3 is TGTGCCAGCAGCTATGGATCCGGACAGGGGAACACTGAAGCTTTCTTT.

This sequence joins TRBV2 and TRBJ1-5, with unresolved D. Trimming stripped 6 bases from V and 3 bases from J, with 6 bases between. The CDR3 length is 12 residues. Germline assignment: CDR1 SNHLY and CDR2 FYNNEI. The CDR3 loop reads CASRRVNQPQHF. CDR3 coding DNA: TGTGCCAGCAGAAGAGTCAATCAGCCCCAGCATTTT.

J is TRBJ1-4 and V is TRBV10-3; no clear D gene. Germline V CDR1 and CDR2: ENHRY, SYGVKD. Deletions cut 5 bases from V and 4 bases from J, with 11 bases between. The CDR3 is 14 amino acids. CDR3 protein: CAISPGGLNEKLFF. CDR3 nucleotides: TGTGCCATCAGTCCGGGAGGACTTAATGAAAAACTGTTTTTT.

This chain joins TRBV4-2 and TRBJ1-3; D is ambiguous. The V end was cut by 0 bases, the J end by 8 bases, with 11 bases between. This CDR3 region has 14 residues. Germline V gives CDR1 LGHNA, CDR2 YNFKEQ. The CDR3 loop reads CASSQDPPADTIYF. CDR3 nucleotide sequence: TGTGCCAGCAGCCAAGATCCCCCGGCGGACACCATATATTTT.

The chain recombines TRBV6-5 with TRBJ1-1; D ambiguous. V shed 4 bases and J shed 1 base, with 10 bases lying between them. The CDR3 has 14 residues. In germline, CDR1 is MNHEY, CDR2 SVGAGI. CDR3 region: CASSFRGTNTEAFF. Written as DNA, the CDR3 is TGTGCCAGCAGTTTTCGGGGAACGAACACTGAAGCTTTCTTT.

The chain combines TRBV19 with TRBJ1-6; TRBD1 agrees at 8 bases. Germline values: CDR1 LNHDA, CDR2 SQIVND (reference sequence). The CDR3 loop spans 16 amino acids. The trim removed 0 bases at V and 6 bases at J, leaving 4 bases unmatched. CDR3 nucleotides: TGTGCCAGTAGTATAGAACTCGGACAGGGTAATTCACCCCTCCACTTT. Translation: CASSIELGQGNSPLHF.

The gene calls are TRBV7-8 and TRBJ1-2; TRBD1 matches 7 bases. V lost 5 bases to trimming and J lost 4 bases; unmatched junction nucleotides: 10. The CDR3 covers 15 residues. Germline V gene data show CDR1 as SGHVS and CDR2 as FQNEAQ. CDR3 bases: TGTGCCAGCAGCCCAACAACGACAGGGATCTATGGCTACACCTTC. This encodes CASSPTTTGIYGYTF.

The rearrangement uses TRBV5-8 and TRBJ2-7, with a possible D match to TRBD1 (5 bases). Germline values: CDR1 SGHTS, CDR2 YDEGEE. CDR3 length: 13 amino acids. V was shortened by 5 bases and J by 2 bases, with 11 bases between the two germline ends. In nucleotides, the CDR3 is TGTGCCAGCAGTCGGTCAGGGACCTACGAGCAGTACTTC. Amino acids: CASSRSGTYEQYF.